The next 23 T cell receptor beta chains were all read from a single sample in a study of cytomegalovirus exposure and HLA in healthy donors. The study ran its PCR with 60 Vbeta and 13 Jbeta primers. The data were produced by immunoSEQ multiplex PCR, yet TCRdb's version contains in-frame clones alone and is incomplete. The sample carries approximately 100,000 clones, 65% to 75% recorded once. The sample comprised PBMCs. These receptors came from a woman in her 40s in good health and CMV-seronegative.

The chain has TRBV7-9 and TRBJ2-3; no clear D. This CDR3 comprises 12 residues. Germline V CDR1 and CDR2: SEHNR, FQNEAQ (reference sequence). Trimming shortened V by 5 bases and J by 5 bases, and 8 bases separated the two germline ends. The CDR3 protein is CASSELGDTQYF. In DNA, the CDR3 is TGTGCCAGCAGCGAGCTAGGAGATACGCAGTATTTT.

This chain connects TRBV2 to TRBJ1-3; D possibly corresponds to TRBD1 (5 bases). V was cut by 4 bases and J by 4 bases, with 14 bases left in between. The CDR3 sequence is 15 residues long. Germline CDR1 and CDR2: SNHLY and FYNNEI. The CDR3, as DNA: TGTGCCAGCAGTGGGGGTCTGGGGCCCGGAAACACCATATATTTT. Its translation: CASSGGLGPGNTIYF. Filled out from reference TRBV2 and TRBJ1-3, the complete variable domain reads EPEVTQTPSHQVTQMGQEVILRCVPISNHLYFYWYRQILGQKVEFLVSFYNNEISEKSEIFDDQFSVERPDGSNFTLKIRSTKLEDSAMYFCASSGGLGPGNTIYFGEGSWLTVV.

This clone was observed a single time. The chain uses TRBV7-8 and TRBJ2-3, with D tentatively TRBD2 (5 bases). The germline gives CDR1 SGHVS, CDR2 FQNEAQ. V shed 1 base and J shed 0 bases, with 8 bases lying between them. The CDR3 totals 15 residues. The chain's CDR3 is CASSLGSGSTDTQYF. CDR3 nucleotide sequence: TGTGCCAGCAGCTTAGGAAGCGGTAGCACAGATACGCAGTATTTT.

The rearrangement joins TRBV2 to TRBJ1-1, with 8 bases matching TRBD1. Germline V gene sequence: CDR1 SNHLY, CDR2 FYNNEI. The CDR3 has 15 amino acids. The V and J ends lost 3 bases and 1 base, in that order; junction bases with no gene match: 4. The CDR3 spells CASSDDGTGNTEAFF. CDR3 DNA sequence: TGTGCCAGCAGTGATGACGGGACAGGGAACACTGAAGCTTTCTTT.

The chain carries TRBV6-6 and TRBJ2-3; D is perhaps TRBD1 (6 bases). V lost 5 bases and J 2 bases, leaving 11 bases between the germline ends. Germline CDR1 is MNHNY and CDR2 is SVGAGI (reference sequence). This CDR3 contains 14 residues. The CDR3 sequence: CASSPGQLTDTQYF. The CDR3 nucleotides are TGTGCCAGCAGTCCAGGACAGCTCACAGATACGCAGTATTTT.

V and J are TRBV28 and TRBJ2-3, with unresolved D. CDR3 length: 13 amino acids. Trimming pared 7 bases from V and 3 bases from J, leaving 11 bases between. In germline, CDR1 is MDHEN, CDR2 SYDVKM. The DNA for the CDR3 is TGTGCCAGCAAACGGTCTGGTACAGATACGCAGTATTTT. This codes for CASKRSGTDTQYF. The variable domain in full, completed from reference TRBV28 and TRBJ2-3, reads DVKVTQSSRYLVKRTGEKVFLECVQDMDHENMFWYRQDPGLGLRLIYFSYDVKMKEKGDIPEGYSVSREKKERFSLILESASTNQTSMYLCASKRSGTDTQYFGPGTRLTVL.

The J gene is TRBJ2-5, the V gene TRBV6-5; TRBD1 is a possible D gene (6 bases). Germline CDR1 MNHEY, CDR2 SVGAGI. This CDR3 is built from 15 residues. Trimming cost V 0 bases and J 0 bases, with 8 bases left between them. DNA for the CDR3: TGTGCCAGCAGTTACTCTAGGGGGAACCAAGAGACCCAGTACTTC. Amino acid sequence: CASSYSRGNQETQYF.

The J gene is TRBJ2-5, the V gene TRBV4-2, with a tentative D call TRBD2 (6 bases). This CDR3 comprises 11 residues. V dropped 1 base and J dropped 13 bases, with 10 bases sitting between them. The V gene's germline CDR1 is LGHNA and CDR2 YNFKEQ. The CDR3 DNA reads as TGTGCCAGCAGCCAAGGGGGGGAGATGTACTTC. Translating it yields CASSQGGEMYF.

This clone was seen only once. The chain combines TRBV7-9 with TRBJ2-5, with 15 bases that match TRBD2. CDR1 and CDR2 (germline): SEHNR, FQNEAQ (reference sequence). The CDR3 has 17 amino acids. J gave up 1 base and V 5 bases, and 5 bases lay outside the gene matches. The CDR3 is CASSPGLAGGAQETQYF. The CDR3 DNA is TGTGCCAGCAGCCCGGGACTAGCGGGGGGAGCCCAAGAGACCCAGTACTTC.

This chain joins TRBV15 and TRBJ1-4, with 7 bases aligning to TRBD1. CDR1 LNHNV and CDR2 YYDKDF come from the germline V gene (reference sequence). The trim removed 3 bases at V and 5 bases at J, leaving 6 bases unmatched. The CDR3 is 15 amino acids. CDR3 in DNA: TGTGCCACCAGCAGCCAGACAGGGCTCAATGAAAAACTGTTTTTT. Encoded protein: CATSSQTGLNEKLFF.

V gene TRBV27 combines with J gene TRBJ1-4; 8 nucleotides match TRBD1. This CDR3 spans 17 amino acids. Germline V gene data show CDR1 as MNHEY and CDR2 as SMNVEV (reference sequence). Germline trimming cut 6 bases from V and 4 bases from J; bases unmatched to any gene: 13. CDR3 coding DNA: TGTGCCAGCAGGCCCGGACAGGGCCGGAGCAGTAATGAAAAACTGTTTTTT. It specifies CASRPGQGRSSNEKLFF.

This chain connects TRBV4-2 to TRBJ2-7, with D perhaps TRBD2 (5 bases). The V end was cut by 2 bases, the J end by 5 bases, with 19 bases between. CDR1 is LGHNA and CDR2 is YNFKEQ in the germline V gene. This CDR3 region has 16 residues. The CDR3 region has the DNA TGTGCCAGCAGCCAAAATGGGGAACGGGGTAAGCACGAGCAGTACTTC. Encoded protein: CASSQNGERGKHEQYF.

This sequence joins TRBV10-3 and TRBJ2-7, with no clear D. The V end lost 6 bases, the J end lost 7 bases, and 13 bases lay between the germline ends. Germline V CDR1 and CDR2: ENHRY, SYGVKD. This CDR3 is 12 amino acids long. The CDR3 loop is CAISGPGGEQYF. In nucleotides, the CDR3 is TGTGCCATCAGCGGTCCAGGTGGGGAGCAGTACTTC.

The chain couples TRBV11-2 to TRBJ1-4, with a possible D match to TRBD1 (5 bases). Trimming pared 4 bases from V and 8 bases from J, leaving 14 bases between. Germline CDR1 and CDR2: SGHAT and FQNNGV. The length of the CDR3 is 14 residues. The CDR3 region is CASSSDIYGEKLFF. CDR3 DNA sequence: TGTGCCAGCAGCTCGGACATTTACGGGGAAAAACTGTTTTTT.

V is TRBV7-3 and J is TRBJ2-1; 12 bases map to TRBD2. CDR3 length equals 16 residues. With 5 bases clipped from V and 3 bases from J, the junction kept 5 bases outside the gene matches. In germline, CDR1 is SGHTA, CDR2 FQGTGA. CDR3 sequence: CASSPSGGADYNEQFF. DNA of the CDR3: TGTGCCAGCAGCCCTAGCGGGGGGGCAGACTACAATGAGCAGTTCTTC.

The CDR3 here is CASSEGTGGSDTQYF. The CDR3 bases are TGTGCCAGCAGTGAGGGGACAGGGGGTTCAGATACGCAGTATTTT. The genes are TRBV25-1 and TRBJ2-3; 11 bases line up with TRBD1. Germline V gene sequence: CDR1 MGHDK, CDR2 SYGVNS. The CDR3 spans 15 residues. After removal of 3 bases from V and 4 bases from J, the junction contained 3 bases not matched to a gene.

The V call is TRBV7-2, the J call TRBJ2-6; 9 bases are a match to TRBD2. The trim removed 5 bases at V and 0 bases at J, leaving 5 bases unmatched. In germline, CDR1 is SGHTA, CDR2 FQGNSA. The CDR3 extends over 17 amino acids. Written as DNA, the CDR3 is TGTGCCAGCAGCACGACTAGCGGACTCTCTGGGGCCAACGTCCTGACTTTC. Its protein product is CASSTTSGLSGANVLTF.

V is TRBV7-2 and J is TRBJ2-3; maybe TRBD1 (5 bases). There are 17 residues in the CDR3. Trimming took off 5 bases at V and 7 bases at J, with 25 bases between the two ends. Germline CDR1 reads SGHTA; CDR2 reads FQGNSA. The CDR3 sequence is CASSPERLGAQSNTQYF. CDR3 nucleotides: TGTGCCAGCAGCCCTGAACGCCTAGGGGCCCAATCCAATACGCAGTATTTT.

V and J are TRBV6-5 and TRBJ2-2; D not resolved. Per the germline V gene, CDR1 is MNHEY and CDR2 is SVGAGI. Trimming took 0 bases from V and 8 from J, leaving 7 bases between them. The CDR3 has 13 amino acids. The CDR3, as DNA: TGTGCCAGCAGTTACTCGCCCCGGGGGGAGCTGTTTTTT. This translates into CASSYSPRGELFF.

This clone occurred a few times. An end of the junction differs from the germline gene, which may be a read error. This chain uses TRBV7-7 with TRBJ2-2; TRBD1 matches at 7 bases. The CDR3 covers 16 residues. Looked up from germline, CDR1 is SSHAT and CDR2 is FNYEAQ (reference sequence). CDR3 coding DNA: TGTGCTAGCAGCTTAAGGACAGGCCTGAACACCGGGGAGCTGTTTTTT. As protein: CASSLRTGLNTGELFF.

The rearrangement links TRBV4-2 to TRBJ2-7; maybe TRBD2 (6 bases). Trimming removed 5 bases at V and 4 bases at J, with 21 bases between. Germline CDR1 LGHNA, CDR2 YNFKEQ. CDR3 size: 16 residues. CDR3: CASSGRRGPMRYEQYF. The CDR3, as DNA: TGTGCCAGCAGCGGGAGGCGGGGTCCTATGAGATACGAGCAGTACTTC.

The rearrangement links TRBV15 to TRBJ2-5; 7 bases map to TRBD2. V shed 0 bases and J 5 bases; nucleotides not matched to a gene: 6. Germline CDR1 LNHNV, CDR2 YYDKDF (reference sequence). The CDR3 consists of 15 residues. CDR3 DNA sequence: TGTGCCACCAGCAGAGATTACAGCGGGAAGGAGACCCAGTACTTC. It yields the protein CATSRDYSGKETQYF.

J is TRBJ2-7 and V is TRBV11-2; the D gene is possibly TRBD2 (6 bases). With 1 base removed from V and 2 bases from J, the gap between germline ends came to 9 bases. Germline CDR1 is SGHAT and CDR2 is FQNNGV. This CDR3 contains 14 residues. CDR3 protein: CASSLVGTAYEQYF. CDR3 in DNA: TGTGCCAGCAGCTTAGTCGGGACTGCCTACGAGCAGTACTTC.